This TCR beta chain is from a study of blood T cell repertoires in COVID-19. Study in general: Samples of COVID-19 (acute and convalescent) were obtained from the United States, Italy and Spain.

Source study methods: Amplified reference gene primers provided the basis for estimating nucleated cell counts. Sequencing used immunoSEQ multiplex PCR; TCRdb keeps in-frame clones, though not all of them. The DNA was the basis for D and trimming; V, J and clone size are from that table. The sample lists a few hundred thousand clones, 70% to 90% occurring once. This CDR3 has 19 amino acids. The germline gives CDR1 MDHEN, CDR2 SYDVKM. After removal of 1 base from V and 5 bases from J, the junction contained 18 bases not matched to a gene. The receptor was isolated from an older man with acute or convalescent COVID-19. Sequencing input: peripheral blood. The J gene is TRBJ2-7, the V gene TRBV28, with 9 bases identical to TRBD1. Here the CDR3 DNA reads TGTGCCAGCAGTTTATCCCGCACAGGGGGCGATGGTCCGGGTGACGAGCAGTACTTC. This sequence encodes CASSLSRTGGDGPGDEQYF.